Below are 3 T cell receptor beta chains sequenced from a single sample in a study of blood T cell repertoires in COVID-19. TCRdb keeps only in-frame clones here, not all; method: immunoSEQ multiplex PCR. The data show roughly 500,000 clones, roughly nine tenths seen once. Input material: PBMCs or T cells enriched from blood (not recorded which). These receptors were taken from a woman aged 55-69 years who had recovered from COVID-19.

This clone was counted once. The chain links TRBV2 to TRBJ2-2, with a possible D match to TRBD1 (5 bases). V shed 4 bases and J shed 3 bases, with 12 bases lying between them. The CDR3 extends over 15 amino acids. The germline V gene encodes CDR1 SNHLY and CDR2 FYNNEI. CDR3 region: CASSVRQGDTGELFF. For the CDR3, the DNA is TGTGCCAGCAGTGTTAGGCAGGGTGACACCGGGGAGCTGTTTTTT.

The chain combines TRBV27 with TRBJ2-3; D is possibly TRBD2 (7 bases). In germline, CDR1 is MNHEY, CDR2 SMNVEV (reference sequence). The CDR3 sequence is 15 residues long. Trimming cost V 7 bases and J 2 bases, with 16 bases left between them. CDR3 protein: CASTRTGGLTDTQYF. CDR3 coding DNA: TGTGCCAGCACTCGGACGGGGGGCCTCACAGATACGCAGTATTTT.

The genes are TRBV2 and TRBJ2-7, with TRBD1 matching over 7 bases. The germline gives CDR1 SNHLY, CDR2 FYNNEI. V was clipped by 6 bases and J by 1 base; unmatched bases: 9. The CDR3 contains 15 residues. In DNA form, the CDR3 reads TGTGCCAGCAGCAATCCCCCGACAGGGTCCTACGAGCAGTACTTC. Protein product: CASSNPPTGSYEQYF.